This TCR beta chain was observed in a study of T cell repertoires in cytomegalovirus infection. For the study at large: CMV infection and matching HLA type were both indicated by public TCR beta signatures.

TCRdb itself ran the reads through MiXCR, one entry per CDR3 protein. This repertoire shows about 700,000 distinct CDR3 sequences, around a third found once; its top ten account for roughly 18%. This clonotype has more than one count but fewer than ten. As yet, its antigen is unknown. Findings of the study overall: Frequencies of public TCR beta families were cumulated, and this identified carriers of CMV plus the relevant HLA.

The CDR3 is 15 residues long. V shed 6 bases, J shed 0 bases, and the junction held 4 bases outside the gene matches. Germline CDR1 reads SEHNR; CDR2 reads FQNEAQ (reference sequence). This chain connects TRBV7-9 to TRBJ2-2; TRBD1 matches at 7 bases. The material sequenced was cultured PBMCs, taken from culture after CMV antigen stimulation. The receptor was derived from a human donor in good health (CMV status not recorded). Some clones in this sample may be carry-over from other donors' samples. CDR3 loop: CASSKGGANTGELFF. The CDR3 nucleotides read TGTGCCAGCAGTAAAGGGGGCGCGAACACCGGGGAGCTGTTTTTT. The full variable domain, with the rest looked up from reference TRBV7-9 and TRBJ2-2, is DTGVSQNPRHKITKRGQNVTFRCDPISEHNRLYWYRQTLGQGPEFLTYFQNEAQLEKSRLLSDRFSAERPKGSFSTLEIQRTEQGDSAMYLCASSKGGANTGELFFGEGSRLTVL.